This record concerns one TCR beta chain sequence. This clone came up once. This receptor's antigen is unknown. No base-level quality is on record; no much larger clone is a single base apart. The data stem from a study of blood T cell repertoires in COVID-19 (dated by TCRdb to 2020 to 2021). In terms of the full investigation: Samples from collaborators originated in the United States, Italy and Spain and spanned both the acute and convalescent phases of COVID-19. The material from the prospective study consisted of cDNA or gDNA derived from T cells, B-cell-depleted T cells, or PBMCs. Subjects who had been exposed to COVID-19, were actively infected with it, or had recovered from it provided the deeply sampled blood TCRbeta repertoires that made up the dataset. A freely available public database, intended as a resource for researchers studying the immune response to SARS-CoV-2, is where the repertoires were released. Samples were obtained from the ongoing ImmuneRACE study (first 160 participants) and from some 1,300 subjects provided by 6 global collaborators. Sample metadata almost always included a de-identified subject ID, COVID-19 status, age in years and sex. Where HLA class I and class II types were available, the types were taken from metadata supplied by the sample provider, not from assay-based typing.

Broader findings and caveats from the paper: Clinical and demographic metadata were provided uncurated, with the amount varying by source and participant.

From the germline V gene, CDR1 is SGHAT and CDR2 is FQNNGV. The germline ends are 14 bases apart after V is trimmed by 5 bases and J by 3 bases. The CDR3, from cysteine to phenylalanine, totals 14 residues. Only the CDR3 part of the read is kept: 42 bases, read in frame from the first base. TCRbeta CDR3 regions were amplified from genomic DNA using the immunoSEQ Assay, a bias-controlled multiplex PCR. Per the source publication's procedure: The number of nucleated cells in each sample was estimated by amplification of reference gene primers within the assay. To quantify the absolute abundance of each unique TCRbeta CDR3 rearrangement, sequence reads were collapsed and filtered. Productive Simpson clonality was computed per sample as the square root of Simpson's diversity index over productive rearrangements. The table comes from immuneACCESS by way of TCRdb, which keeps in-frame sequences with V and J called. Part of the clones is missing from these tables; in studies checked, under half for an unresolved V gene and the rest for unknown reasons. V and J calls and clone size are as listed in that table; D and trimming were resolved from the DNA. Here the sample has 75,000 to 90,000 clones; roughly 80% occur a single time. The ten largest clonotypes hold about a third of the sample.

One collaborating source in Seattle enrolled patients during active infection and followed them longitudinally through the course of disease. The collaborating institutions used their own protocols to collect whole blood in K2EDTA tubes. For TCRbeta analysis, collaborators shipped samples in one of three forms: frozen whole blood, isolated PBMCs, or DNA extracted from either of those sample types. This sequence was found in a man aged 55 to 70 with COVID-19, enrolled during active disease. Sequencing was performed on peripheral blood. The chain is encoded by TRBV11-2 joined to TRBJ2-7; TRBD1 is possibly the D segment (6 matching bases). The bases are TGTGCCAGCAGCCCAAGGACAGCCTTCTACGAGCAGTACTTC. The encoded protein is CASSPRTAFYEQYF.